The 6 T cell receptor beta chains reported below all come from one sample, sequenced in a study of cytotoxic CD8 clonotypes in ibrutinib-treated CLL. The protocol was immunoSEQ multiplex PCR, while the TCRdb copy is restricted to in-frame clones and leaves out a portion. Among about 160,000 clones listed, 81% were seen once. The specimen was PBMCs, collected after 12 months of ibrutinib treatment. The source of these receptors is a human donor with chronic lymphocytic leukemia.

This clone was picked up a small number of times. The V and J genes are TRBV19 and TRBJ1-2; D might be TRBD1 (5 bases). This CDR3 is built from 11 residues. Germline V CDR1 and CDR2: LNHDA, SQIVND (reference sequence). Trimming removed 7 bases from V and 7 bases from J, with 10 bases in between. The CDR3 loop is CASTGAGGYTF. The CDR3, as DNA: TGTGCCAGTACTGGGGCTGGTGGCTACACCTTC. Full variable domain (outside the CDR3, taken from reference TRBV19 and TRBJ1-2): DGGITQSPKYLFRKEGQNVTLSCEQNLNHDAMYWYRQDPGQGLRLIYYSQIVNDFQKGDIAEGYSVSREKKESFPLTVTSAQKNPTAFYLCASTGAGGYTFGSGTRLTVV.

This chain connects TRBV10-3 to TRBJ1-2; 11 positions match TRBD1. Per germline, CDR1 ENHRY and CDR2 SYGVKD. The V gene end was trimmed by 8 bases and the J gene end by 4 bases; junction bases not matched to a gene: 3. This CDR3 comprises 13 residues. The CDR3 bases are TGTGCCATCGGACAGGGGGCAGGCTATGGCTACACCTTC. It encodes CAIGQGAGYGYTF.

This clone was counted a few times. This sequence joins TRBV5-1 and TRBJ2-1; 7 bases map to TRBD1. CDR1 SGHRS and CDR2 YFSETQ come from the germline V gene. This CDR3 has 16 residues. V shed 3 bases, J shed 0 bases, and the junction held 6 bases outside the gene matches. CDR3 in amino acids: CASSSSGTVSYNEQFF. The CDR3 DNA is TGCGCCAGCAGCTCTTCCGGGACAGTCTCCTACAATGAGCAGTTCTTC.

The rearrangement joins TRBV19 to TRBJ2-7, with 9 nucleotides matching TRBD1. The ends lost 7 bases at V and 3 bases at J; junction bases unmatched: 4. Germline CDR1 reads LNHDA; CDR2 reads SQIVND (reference sequence). CDR3 length: 13 residues. This CDR3 reads CASIQGAGYEQYF. CDR3 coding DNA: TGTGCCAGTATACAGGGGGCGGGCTACGAGCAGTACTTC. Using reference TRBV19 and TRBJ2-7 for the parts outside the CDR3, the full variable domain is DGGITQSPKYLFRKEGQNVTLSCEQNLNHDAMYWYRQDPGQGLRLIYYSQIVNDFQKGDIAEGYSVSREKKESFPLTVTSAQKNPTAFYLCASIQGAGYEQYFGPGTRLTVT.

The chain links TRBV5-1 to TRBJ2-1, with TRBD2 identical over 11 bases. Trimming at V came to 4 bases and at J to 5 bases, leaving 8 bases not matched to a gene. The germline V gene has CDR1 SGHRS and CDR2 YFSETQ. The CDR3 runs 16 residues. For the CDR3, the DNA is TGCGCCAGCAGCCCCAGACTAGCGGGAAGTAACAATGAGCAGTTCTTC. Amino acid sequence: CASSPRLAGSNNEQFF.

V gene TRBV28 combines with J gene TRBJ2-2; D perhaps matches TRBD1 (6 bases). In germline, CDR1 is MDHEN, CDR2 SYDVKM. The V and J ends lost 4 bases and 5 bases respectively, with 20 bases between them. This CDR3 comprises 17 residues. The CDR3 region is CASSSPVGAADTGELFF. The CDR3 DNA follows: TGTGCCAGCAGTTCCCCCGTGGGGGCCGCGGATACCGGGGAGCTGTTTTTT.